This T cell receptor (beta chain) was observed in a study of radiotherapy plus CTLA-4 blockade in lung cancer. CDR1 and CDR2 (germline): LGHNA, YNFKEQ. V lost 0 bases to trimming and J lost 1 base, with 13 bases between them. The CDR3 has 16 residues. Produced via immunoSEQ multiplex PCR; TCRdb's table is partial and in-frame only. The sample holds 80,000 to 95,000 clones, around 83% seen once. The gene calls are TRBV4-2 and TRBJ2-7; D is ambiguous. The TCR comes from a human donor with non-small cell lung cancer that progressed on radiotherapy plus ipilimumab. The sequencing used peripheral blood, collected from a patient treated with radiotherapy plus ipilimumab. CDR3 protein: CASSQDPGDSSYEQYF. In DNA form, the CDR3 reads TGTGCCAGCAGCCAAGATCCGGGTGACTCTTCCTACGAGCAGTACTTC.